The TCR beta chain under discussion was sequenced for a study of a mutant IDH1 vaccine in newly diagnosed glioma. Repertoires were generated with immunoSEQ multiplex PCR, while TCRdb's copy carries only in-frame clones and drops some. The data hold about 40,000 clones, with about 83% observed a single time. Remarks on this clone: Antigen: not known.

Trimming removed 1 base from V and 5 bases from J, with 14 bases in between. This CDR3 region has 15 residues. Per the germline V gene, CDR1 is SGHDN and CDR2 is FVKESK. Specified time point: week 11, during vaccination. In every dose of vaccine, 300 ug of mutant IDH1 20-mer peptide was given alongside topical imiquimod. This receptor was identified in a man aged 40-55 years with glioma. The rearrangement joins TRBV14 to TRBJ2-5, with D possibly being TRBD1 or TRBD2 (5 bases each). This specimen consisted of PBMCs, obtained from a glioma patient whose treatment included an IDH1 peptide vaccine. The CDR3 bases are TGTGCCAGCAGCCAAGGGGTCGTTGAGGGGGAGACCCAGTACTTC. Translated, it gives CASSQGVVEGETQYF.